The 22 T cell receptor beta chains below all came from one sample that was sequenced in a study of control samples from healthy donors and cancer patients. This table comes from immunoSEQ multiplex PCR, and its TCRdb copy is limited to in-frame clones, with some not included. The top ten hold 5% to 8.5% of the sample, which has about 110,000 clones, just under 85% seen once. The sequencing input was blood. These receptors came from a young man in good health.

The CDR3 region is CASSELEARTGNTIYF. The CDR3 nucleotides read TGTGCCAGCAGTGAATTGGAGGCCCGAACTGGAAACACCATATATTTT. The chain carries TRBV25-1 and TRBJ1-3; D is undetermined. V lost 1 base and J 2 bases, leaving 12 bases between the germline ends. The CDR3 loop spans 16 amino acids. Germline assignment: CDR1 MGHDK and CDR2 SYGVNS.

The rearrangement uses TRBV5-1 and TRBJ2-3; 8 bases map to TRBD1. This CDR3 is built from 17 residues. Germline V gene data show CDR1 as SGHRS and CDR2 as YFSETQ. With V trimmed by 4 bases and J by 5 bases, 15 bases remained unmatched. The CDR3 protein is CASSDGPQGAGRDTQYF. Here the CDR3 DNA reads TGCGCCAGCAGCGACGGTCCTCAGGGGGCTGGGCGAGATACGCAGTATTTT.

CDR3 amino acids: CASSHPTTGSTADTQYF. In DNA form, the CDR3 reads TGTGCCAGCAGCCACCCTACGACAGGGAGTACCGCAGATACGCAGTATTTT. The rearrangement joins TRBV4-2 to TRBJ2-3; 7 nucleotides agree with TRBD1. CDR1 and CDR2 from the germline V gene are LGHNA and YNFKEQ. The CDR3 is 17 amino acids. The junction had 13 bases not matched to a gene; V was cut back by 3 bases and J by 4 bases.

The chain employs TRBV21-1 and TRBJ2-5; the DNA was not used to check the table's D call, TRBD2. TRBV21-1 is reported as a pseudogene. CDR3 length: 16 residues. The CDR3 DNA reads TGTGCCAGCAGCTCTCTACCCAGCGGGGGAAAAGAGACCCAGTACTTC. Protein sequence: CASSSLPSGGKETQYF.

The chain uses TRBV25-1 and TRBJ1-4; D uncertain. V was trimmed by 8 bases and J by 5 bases, leaving 12 bases between them. CDR3 length: 13 residues. The germline V gene encodes CDR1 MGHDK and CDR2 SYGVNS. The CDR3 DNA reads as TGTGCCAGCTCTATGGCCCTCAATGAAAAACTGTTTTTT. It is translated as CASSMALNEKLFF.

This clone appeared a single time. CDR3 nucleotide sequence: TGTGCCAGTAGTCTGGCCCGGACGGGTGGCTACACCTTC. Translating it yields CASSLARTGGYTF. V and J are TRBV19 and TRBJ1-2; the D is unclear. The CDR3 spans 13 residues. Trimming cost V 5 bases and J 7 bases, with 14 bases left between them. Germline loops: CDR1 LNHDA, CDR2 SQIVND (reference sequence).

CDR3 in amino acids: CAWSASSGGPQYF. The CDR3 DNA is TGTGCCTGGAGCGCATCTAGCGGGGGTCCGCAGTATTTT. This chain joins TRBV30 and TRBJ2-3; the match to TRBD2 covers 10 bases. The CDR3 loop spans 13 amino acids. V trimming: 3 bases; J trimming: 10 bases; junction bases outside the gene matches: 7. Germline CDR1 and CDR2: GTSNPN and SVGIG (reference sequence).

The V gene is TRBV28, the J gene TRBJ2-5; D might be TRBD1 or TRBD2, each matching 5 bases. This CDR3 region has 17 residues. The V end lost 6 bases, the J end lost 5 bases, and 25 bases lay between the germline ends. Germline assignment: CDR1 MDHEN and CDR2 SYDVKM. DNA for the CDR3: TGTGCCAGCAGACTTACCCCGGGGACCTTAGTCCGCGAGACCCAGTACTTC. Its translation is CASRLTPGTLVRETQYF.

The chain joins TRBV9 to TRBJ2-5, with 8 bases fitting TRBD1. In germline, CDR1 is SGDLS, CDR2 YYNGEE. The CDR3 extends over 13 amino acids. Unmatched junction bases numbered 5, after V lost 0 bases and J lost 10 bases. Here the CDR3 DNA reads TGTGCCAGCAGCGTAGCCCGACAGGGGCGCCAGTACTTC. Protein sequence: CASSVARQGRQYF.

V gene TRBV25-1 combines with J gene TRBJ1-5; possible D gene TRBD1, 6 bases. Trimming left V 4 bases short and J 4 bases short, with 14 bases between. Per the germline V gene, CDR1 is MGHDK and CDR2 is SYGVNS. The CDR3 has 15 residues. The CDR3 nucleotides are TGTGCCAGCAGTGGGTTGGGGGGGGCGAATCAGCCCCAGCATTTT. This encodes CASSGLGGANQPQHF. Supplemented by reference TRBV25-1 and TRBJ1-5, the full variable domain reads EADIYQTPRYLVIGTGKKITLECSQTMGHDKMYWYQQDPGMELHLIHYSYGVNSTEKGDLSSESTVSRIRTEHFPLTLESARPSHTSQYLCASSGLGGANQPQHFGDGTRLSIL.

The chain joins TRBV7-6 to TRBJ2-1; 10 nucleotides align to TRBD2. The CDR3 contains 19 residues. CDR1 and CDR2 from the germline V gene are SGHVS and FNYEAQ. The trim removed 1 base at V and 0 bases at J, leaving 9 bases unmatched. CDR3 nucleotides: TGTGCCAGCAGCTTAGAGCCTAGCGGGGGCCTCAGCTCCTACAATGAGCAGTTCTTC. It codes for CASSLEPSGGLSSYNEQFF.

V usage is TRBV27 and J usage is TRBJ1-5; tentatively, D is TRBD1 (6 bases). Germline lookup yields CDR1 MNHEY and CDR2 SMNVEV (reference sequence). V lost 6 bases and J lost 2, with 20 bases in between. This CDR3 is 17 amino acids long. CDR3 sequence reads: CASSPTGWRDRNQPQHF. CDR3 sequence (DNA): TGTGCCAGCAGCCCCACAGGGTGGCGGGATCGCAATCAGCCCCAGCATTTT.

This chain connects TRBV7-2 to TRBJ1-2; TRBD1 matches 9 bases. The V segment lost 5 bases and the J segment 5 bases; nucleotides outside the gene matches: 9. Germline lookup yields CDR1 SGHTA and CDR2 FQGNSA. The CDR3 runs 15 residues. In DNA form, the CDR3 reads TGTGCCAGCAGCCAAAACGACAGGGGGTTTTATGGCTACACCTTC. This translates into CASSQNDRGFYGYTF.

This chain links TRBV7-7 with TRBJ1-6; 7 positions match TRBD1. CDR1 is SSHAT and CDR2 is FNYEAQ in the germline V gene (reference sequence). The V gene end was trimmed by 4 bases and the J gene end by 7 bases; junction bases not matched to a gene: 7. The CDR3 runs 15 residues. The CDR3 sequence: CASSSRDSKNSPLHF. CDR3 bases: TGTGCCAGCAGCTCCCGGGACAGCAAAAATTCACCCCTCCACTTT. The variable domain in full, completed from reference TRBV7-7 and TRBJ1-6, reads GAGVSQSPRYKVTKRGQDVTLRCDPISSHATLYWYQQALGQGPEFLTYFNYEAQPDKSGLPSDRFSAERPEGSISTLTIQRTEQRDSAMYRCASSSRDSKNSPLHFGNGTRLTVT.

The chain uses TRBV2 and TRBJ2-2; D might be TRBD1 (6 bases). The CDR3 runs to 12 residues. V was pared by 7 bases and J by 7 bases, with 10 bases between. Germline CDR1 and CDR2: SNHLY and FYNNEI. The chain's CDR3 is CASKQGYGELFF. DNA for the CDR3: TGTGCCAGCAAGCAGGGGTACGGGGAGCTGTTTTTT.

The chain joins TRBV28 to TRBJ2-5, with 14 positions matching TRBD2. With 4 bases clipped from V and 4 bases from J, the junction kept 14 bases outside the gene matches. Germline V gene data show CDR1 as MDHEN and CDR2 as SYDVKM. The CDR3 has 19 residues. The CDR3 region is CASSSGLAGGVVGVETQYF. For the CDR3, the DNA is TGTGCCAGCAGTTCCGGACTAGCGGGGGGCGTCGTCGGTGTAGAGACCCAGTACTTC. The full variable domain, in which reference TRBV28 and TRBJ2-5 provide the parts outside the CDR3, is DVKVTQSSRYLVKRTGEKVFLECVQDMDHENMFWYRQDPGLGLRLIYFSYDVKMKEKGDIPEGYSVSREKKERFSLILESASTNQTSMYLCASSSGLAGGVVGVETQYFGPGTRLLVL.

J is TRBJ1-2 and V is TRBV6-5, with D possibly TRBD1 on 5 matching bases. Deletions cut 2 bases from V and 4 bases from J, with 14 bases between. The CDR3 runs 15 residues. CDR1 and CDR2 (germline): MNHEY, SVGAGI. The CDR3 reads CASSYLGLRGYGYTF. The CDR3 coding sequence is TGTGCCAGCAGTTACCTAGGGTTAAGGGGCTATGGCTACACCTTC.

This clone was observed a single time. For the CDR3, the DNA is TGTGCCAGCAGCAGAGGGGAACGAGCTTTCTTT. It encodes CASSRGERAFF. The V call is TRBV21-1, the J call TRBJ1-1. TRBV21-1 is termed a pseudogene. The CDR3 covers 11 residues.

This clone was observed a few times. The CDR3 nucleotides read TGTGCCAGCAGCCAAGAGAGTCTCGGACACTACTATGGCTACACCTTC. It is translated as CASSQESLGHYYGYTF. The rearrangement uses TRBV3-1 (or the pseudogene TRBV3-2) and TRBJ1-2; D perhaps matches TRBD1 (5 bases). The CDR3 has 16 residues. Germline CDR1 and CDR2: LGHDT and YNNKEL (reference sequence). V lost 0 bases and J 3 bases, leaving 14 bases between the germline ends.

The chain employs TRBV27 and TRBJ2-7; 11 positions agree with TRBD1. V was clipped by 4 bases and J by 3 bases; unmatched bases: 5. The CDR3 runs to 15 residues. The germline V gene has CDR1 MNHEY and CDR2 SMNVEV (reference sequence). CDR3 amino acids: CASSSPGTGGYEQYF. CDR3 DNA sequence: TGTGCCAGCAGTTCCCCCGGGACAGGGGGCTACGAGCAGTACTTC.

This sequence joins TRBV5-5 and TRBJ1-2; no reliable D call. V was shortened by 1 base and J by 7 bases, with 17 bases between the two germline ends. The CDR3 loop spans 15 amino acids. Germline-derived CDR1 and CDR2 are SGHKS and YYEKEE (reference sequence). The CDR3 region is CASSLFVGERSGYTF. CDR3 in DNA: TGTGCCAGCAGCTTGTTTGTTGGGGAGCGCTCTGGCTACACCTTC.

The chain couples TRBV6-5 to TRBJ1-5; D may be TRBD1 (5 bases). CDR1 is MNHEY and CDR2 is SVGAGI in the germline V gene. V lost 6 bases and J 4 bases, leaving 16 bases between the germline ends. The CDR3 sequence is 15 residues long. CDR3 sequence (DNA): TGTGCCAGCAGCTCAACAGGTATAGCAAATCAGCCCCAGCATTTT. This sequence encodes CASSSTGIANQPQHF.